The next 17 T cell receptor beta chains were all read from a single sample in a study of T cells in Graves' hyperthyroidism and ophthalmopathy. Amplified TCR beta CDR3 regions came from RNA transcripts. TCR CDR3 regions were first amplified by RT-PCR with HTBI primers. TCRdb processed the multiplex PCR reads anew with MiXCR; each CDR3 protein has one entry. Altogether about 270,000 distinct CDR3 sequences are present, around 22% being singletons, with the ten largest covering 64%. Sequencing was carried out using blood. The origin of the receptors is a man aged 30-40 years with Graves' ophthalmopathy.

A word on this clonotype: A junction boundary mismatches the germline segment, possibly from a read error. This chain links TRBV5-1 with TRBJ1-1; the D is unclear. Germline loops: CDR1 SGHRS, CDR2 YFSETQ. CDR3 length: 13 amino acids. The CDR3 DNA sequence: TGCGCCGGCAGCTTGGCGCCCCTCCAAGAAGCTTTCTTT. Translating it yields CAGSLAPLQEAFF. Looking up the rest from reference TRBV5-1 and TRBJ1-1 gives the full variable domain: KAGVTQTPRYLIKTRGQQVTLSCSPISGHRSVSWYQQTPGQGLQFLFEYFSETQRNKGNFPGRFSGRQFSNSRSEMNVSTLELGDSALYLCAGSLAPLQEAFFGQGTRLTVV.

This clonotype was observed a few times. This sequence joins TRBV20-1 and TRBJ2-7, with D tentatively TRBD1 (7 bases). V was clipped by 4 bases and J by 2 bases, with 12 bases between them. The V gene's germline CDR1 is DFQATT and CDR2 SNEGSKA (reference sequence). The CDR3 runs 13 residues. The CDR3 loop is CSATDRRAYEQYF. As DNA, the CDR3 is TGCAGTGCTACGGACAGGAGGGCCTACGAGCAGTACTTC.

In its sample, this clonotype was seen a few times. The CDR3 region is CASSSAGGREYNEQFF. CDR3 coding DNA: TGCGCCAGCAGTTCTGCTGGGGGACGAGAATACAATGAGCAGTTCTTC. The chain recombines TRBV5-1 with TRBJ2-1; tentatively, D is TRBD1 or TRBD2 (5 bases each). Germline V gene sequence: CDR1 SGHRS, CDR2 YFSETQ. The CDR3 sequence is 16 residues long. The germline V and J ends were trimmed by 5 bases and 4 bases, with 19 bases remaining between them. Combining the CDR3 with reference TRBV5-1 and TRBJ2-1 gives the whole variable domain KAGVTQTPRYLIKTRGQQVTLSCSPISGHRSVSWYQQTPGQGLQFLFEYFSETQRNKGNFPGRFSGRQFSNSRSEMNVSTLELGDSALYLCASSSAGGREYNEQFFGPGTRLTVL.

As regards this clonotype: Being one base from a much bigger clone, this may be a read error. The chain links TRBV28 to TRBJ2-1; unclear D gene. This CDR3 has 16 residues. Germline CDR1 is MDHEN and CDR2 is SYDVKM. Written as DNA, the CDR3 is TGTGCCAGCAGTCCCCTGCTGCTTAGCTCCTCCAATGAGCAGTTCTTC. Its translation is CASSPLLLSSSNEQFF. Complete variable domain (other parts from reference TRBV28 and TRBJ2-1): DVKVTQSSRYLVKRTGEKVFLECVQDMDHENMFWYRQDPGLGLRLIYFSYDVKMKEKGDIPEGYSVSREKKERFSLILESASTNQTSMYLCASSPLLLSSSNEQFFGPGTRLTVL.

This clonotype occurred a few times. The chain couples TRBV7-3 to TRBJ2-2; D unclear. V was pared by 0 bases and J by 0 bases, with 14 bases between. The CDR3 runs to 18 residues. Germline-derived CDR1 and CDR2 are SGHTA and FQGTGA. In nucleotides, the CDR3 is TGTGCCAGCAGCTTAACCGTGGTGCCAAGCGCGAACACCGGGGAGCTGTTTTTT. This gives the protein CASSLTVVPSANTGELFF.

This chain joins TRBV27 and TRBJ2-4, with D unclear. CDR1 and CDR2 from the germline V gene are MNHEY and SMNVEV (reference sequence). The V and J ends lost 6 bases and 8 bases respectively, with 8 bases between them. This CDR3 is built from 11 residues. CDR3 nucleotide sequence: TGTGCCAGCAGGTGGCTTGACATTCAGTACTTC. Its protein is CASRWLDIQYF.

The chain links TRBV5-1 to TRBJ2-7, with D perhaps TRBD1 or TRBD2 (5 bases each). Germline CDR1 and CDR2: SGHRS and YFSETQ. The CDR3 is made up of 13 amino acids. Trimming took off 4 bases at V and 4 bases at J, with 12 bases between the two ends. CDR3 residues: CASSPGTIYEQYF. The DNA for the CDR3 is TGCGCCAGCAGCCCGGGGACCATTTACGAGCAGTACTTC.

This clonotype was counted ten times or more. The rearrangement joins TRBV3-1 to TRBJ1-2; no firm D call. Trimming pared 0 bases from V and 3 bases from J, leaving 8 bases between. The CDR3 is made up of 14 amino acids. Germline V gives CDR1 LGHDT, CDR2 YNNKEL (reference sequence). CDR3 residues: CASSQENLHYGYTF. The CDR3 nucleotides read TGTGCCAGCAGCCAAGAAAACCTGCACTATGGCTACACCTTC.

This clonotype was detected many times. V and J are TRBV2 and TRBJ1-2; the D gene is possibly TRBD1 (5 bases). Germline V gene data show CDR1 as SNHLY and CDR2 as FYNNEI. The CDR3 covers 13 residues. V shed 7 bases and J shed 4 bases, with 13 bases lying between them. The CDR3 here is CASKEGKAYGYTF. In DNA, the CDR3 is TGTGCCAGCAAGGAGGGGAAAGCCTATGGCTACACCTTC. The variable domain in full, completed from reference TRBV2 and TRBJ1-2, reads EPEVTQTPSHQVTQMGQEVILRCVPISNHLYFYWYRQILGQKVEFLVSFYNNEISEKSEIFDDQFSVERPDGSNFTLKIRSTKLEDSAMYFCASKEGKAYGYTFGSGTRLTVV.

V usage is TRBV6-5 and J usage is TRBJ2-1; weak D call: TRBD2 (6 bases). The CDR3 has 17 residues. Deletions cut 2 bases from V and 4 bases from J, with 18 bases between. Germline V CDR1 and CDR2: MNHEY, SVGAGI. The CDR3 loop reads CASSYDGVGSGYNEQFF. For the CDR3, the DNA is TGTGCCAGCAGTTACGATGGGGTCGGGAGTGGATACAATGAGCAGTTCTTC.

This clonotype has a count of ten or more. The chain recombines TRBV20-1 with TRBJ1-2; 8 bases agree with TRBD1. The V and J ends lost 2 bases and 0 bases, in that order; junction bases with no gene match: 5. The CDR3 length is 15 residues. Germline assignment: CDR1 DFQATT and CDR2 SNEGSKA (reference sequence). CDR3 bases: TGCAGTGCTAGAAGACAGGGGAGGGCTAACTATGGCTACACCTTC. Translated: CSARRQGRANYGYTF.

There are many counts of this clonotype. The rearrangement joins TRBV11-2 to TRBJ2-4; D gene ambiguous. Trimming stripped 1 base from V and 8 bases from J, with 6 bases between. CDR3 length equals 12 residues. Germline values: CDR1 SGHAT, CDR2 FQNNGV. This chain's CDR3 is CASSLVGYIQYF. DNA for the CDR3: TGTGCCAGCAGCTTAGTCGGCTACATTCAGTACTTC.

This clonotype was counted ten times or more. The chain recombines TRBV18 with TRBJ1-1; D remains unclear. The germline V gene has CDR1 KGHSH and CDR2 LQKENI. The germline V and J ends were trimmed by 6 bases and 1 base, with 6 bases remaining between them. The CDR3 runs to 12 residues. The CDR3 DNA reads TGTGCCAGCTCCCAAAGGAACACTGAAGCTTTCTTT. Protein product: CASSQRNTEAFF. The variable domain in full, with the rest retrieved from reference TRBV18 and TRBJ1-1, is NAGVMQNPRHLVRRRGQEARLRCSPMKGHSHVYWYRQLPEEGLKFMVYLQKENIIDESGMPKERFSAEFPKEGPSILRIQQVVRGDSAAYFCASSQRNTEAFFGQGTRLTVV.

This CDR3 is CSVDGLRNEQFF. The CDR3 coding sequence is TGCAGCGTTGACGGGTTAAGGAATGAGCAGTTCTTC. The chain combines TRBV29-1 with TRBJ2-1; D is undetermined. Per the germline V gene, CDR1 is SQVTM and CDR2 is ANQGSEA. The CDR3 covers 12 residues. The V end lost 3 bases, the J end lost 7 bases, and 10 bases lay between the germline ends.

In its sample, this clonotype was seen a few times. The chain joins TRBV5-1 to TRBJ2-5, with 12 bases aligning to TRBD2. The V segment lost 4 bases and the J segment 12 bases; nucleotides outside the gene matches: 10. Germline V CDR1 and CDR2: SGHRS, YFSETQ. The CDR3 has 14 residues. CDR3 nucleotide sequence: TGCGCCAGCAGCCAACTAGCGGGAGGAATGTCGGAGTACTTC. Protein product: CASSQLAGGMSEYF.

V and J are TRBV5-4 and TRBJ2-3; D is perhaps TRBD2 (6 bases). V was shortened by 10 bases and J by 0 bases, with 24 bases between the two germline ends. The CDR3 runs 17 residues. Germline CDR1 and CDR2: SGHNT and YYREEE (reference sequence). The CDR3 loop reads CAFTPGGRVLSTDTQYF. CDR3 nucleotides: TGTGCCTTTACTCCCGGAGGGCGGGTCCTTAGCACAGATACGCAGTATTTT. Drawing the rest from reference TRBV5-4 and TRBJ2-3, the complete variable domain is ETGVTQSPTHLIKTRGQQVTLRCSSQSGHNTVSWYQQALGQGPQFIFQYYREEENGRGNFPPRFSGLQFPNYSSELNVNALELDDSALYLCAFTPGGRVLSTDTQYFGPGTRLTVL.

The chain carries TRBV7-8 and TRBJ2-1; 9 positions agree with TRBD2. The V and J ends lost 3 bases and 7 bases, in that order; junction bases with no gene match: 10. The CDR3 is made up of 16 amino acids. Germline V lookup: CDR1 SGHVS, CDR2 FQNEAQ. The CDR3 DNA reads as TGTGCCAGCAGCTTGAGGGGGGGAGCGGGAGGAAATGAGCAGTTCTTC. Translating it yields CASSLRGGAGGNEQFF. The full variable domain, completed using reference TRBV7-8 and TRBJ2-1, is GAGVSQSPRYKVAKRGQDVALRCDPISGHVSLFWYQQALGQGPEFLTYFQNEAQLDKSGLPSDRFFAERPEGSVSTLKIQRTQQEDSAVYLCASSLRGGAGGNEQFFGPGTRLTVL.